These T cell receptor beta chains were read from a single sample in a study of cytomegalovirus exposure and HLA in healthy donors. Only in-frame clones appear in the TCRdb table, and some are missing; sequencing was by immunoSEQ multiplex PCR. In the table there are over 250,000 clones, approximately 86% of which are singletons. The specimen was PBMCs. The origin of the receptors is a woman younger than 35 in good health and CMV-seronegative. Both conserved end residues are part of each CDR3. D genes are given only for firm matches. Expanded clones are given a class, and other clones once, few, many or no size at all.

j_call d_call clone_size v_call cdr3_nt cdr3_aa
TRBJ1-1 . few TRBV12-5 TGTGCTAGTGGTTTGGACCACGGTAAGCTTGCTTTT CASGLDHGKLAF
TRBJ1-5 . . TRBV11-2 TGTGCCAGCAGCTTAGGGGCGGGACAGCCCCAGCATTTT CASSLGAGQPQHF
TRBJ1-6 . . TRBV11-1 TGTGCCAGCAGCTTCCGTGACAGGACCTATAATTCACCCCTCCACTTT CASSFRDRTYNSPLHF
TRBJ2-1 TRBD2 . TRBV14 TGTGCCAGCAGCCAAGTGACTAGCGGGGGCCCGTATTTCTACAATGAGCAGTTCTTC CASSQVTSGGPYFYNEQFF
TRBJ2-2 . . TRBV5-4 TGTGCCAGCAGCTTGGAGACAGGGAACACCGGGGAGCTGTTTTTT CASSLETGNTGELFF
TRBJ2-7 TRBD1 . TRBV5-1 TGCGCCAGCAGCCCGAAGGGGGCTCGGTACGAGCAGTACTTC CASSPKGARYEQYF
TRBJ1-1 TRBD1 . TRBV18 TGTGCCAGCTCAACGGACAGGGACACTGAAGCTTTCTTT CASSTDRDTEAFF
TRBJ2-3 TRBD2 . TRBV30 TGTGCCTGGAGTCACGGGGGGATTTGGGATACGCAGTATTTT CAWSHGGIWDTQYF
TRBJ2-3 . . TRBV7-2 TGTGCCAGCAGCTTACGCGTGAAAGATACGCAGTATTTT CASSLRVKDTQYF
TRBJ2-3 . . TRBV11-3 TGTGCCAGCAGCCCGTTGACAGGGAGGACAGATACGCAGTATTTT CASSPLTGRTDTQYF
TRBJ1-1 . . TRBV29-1 TGCAGCGTCGACCGGACGGGATTGAACACTGAAGCTTTCTTT CSVDRTGLNTEAFF